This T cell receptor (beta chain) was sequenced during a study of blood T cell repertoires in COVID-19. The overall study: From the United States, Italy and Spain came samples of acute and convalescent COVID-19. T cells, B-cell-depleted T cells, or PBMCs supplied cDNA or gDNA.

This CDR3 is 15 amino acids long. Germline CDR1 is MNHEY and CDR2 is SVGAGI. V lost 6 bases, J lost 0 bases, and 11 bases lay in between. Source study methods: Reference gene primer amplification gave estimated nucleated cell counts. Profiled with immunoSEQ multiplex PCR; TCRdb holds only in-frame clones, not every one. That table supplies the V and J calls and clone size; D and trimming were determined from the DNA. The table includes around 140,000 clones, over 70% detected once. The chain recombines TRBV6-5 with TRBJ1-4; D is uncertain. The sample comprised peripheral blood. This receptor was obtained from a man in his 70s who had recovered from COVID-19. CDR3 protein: CASRPSGATNEKLFF. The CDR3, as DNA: TGTGCCAGCAGACCTTCGGGAGCAACTAATGAAAAACTGTTTTTT.